These 9 T cell receptor beta chains originate from one sample sequenced in a study of T cells in Graves' hyperthyroidism and ophthalmopathy. The investigators amplified TCR beta CDR3 regions from RNA transcripts. HTBI primers were employed in a first-round RT-PCR of the TCR CDR3. TCRdb called the multiplex PCR reads again in MiXCR, with one record for every CDR3 protein. The sample includes a few hundred thousand distinct CDR3 sequences, over 15% seen only once; the top ten take 3.5% to 4%. Specimen: blood. These receptors were taken from a woman aged 18-30 years with Graves' hyperthyroidism.

The V gene is TRBV6-2 or TRBV6-3, the J gene TRBJ2-5; D ambiguous. Looked up from germline, CDR1 is MNHEY and CDR2 is SVGEGT. This CDR3 is 14 amino acids long. Trimming took 1 base from V and 2 from J, leaving 8 bases between them. CDR3 amino acids: CASSYFSLQETQYF. The CDR3 bases are TGTGCCAGCAGTTACTTCAGTTTGCAAGAGACCCAGTACTTC.

This clonotype was counted at least ten times. The chain joins TRBV12-3 or TRBV12-4 to TRBJ1-2, with TRBD1 as a possible D gene (5 bases). The CDR3 is 16 amino acids. The V end lost 3 bases, the J end lost 4 bases, and 18 bases lay between the germline ends. The CDR3 reads CASSLGGTARIYGYTF. CDR3 DNA sequence: TGTGCCAGCAGTTTGGGGGGGACGGCTAGAATCTATGGCTACACCTTC.

This clonotype was observed many times. This chain uses TRBV7-8 with TRBJ1-2; unclear D gene. The germline CDR1 and CDR2 sequences are SGHVS and FQNEAQ. V shed 1 base and J shed 5 bases, with 11 bases lying between them. This CDR3 comprises 14 residues. The CDR3 is CASSLERVPYGYTF. The CDR3 DNA is TGTGCCAGCAGCTTAGAAAGGGTACCTTATGGCTACACCTTC.

This clonotype was picked up many times. This chain uses TRBV19 with TRBJ1-1; D is unresolved. Germline-derived CDR1 and CDR2 are LNHDA and SQIVND (reference sequence). The CDR3 sequence is 16 residues long. The V and J ends lost 3 bases and 0 bases respectively, with 14 bases between them. CDR3 residues: CASSMDSLELNTEAFF. CDR3 DNA sequence: TGTGCCAGTAGTATGGACTCTCTCGAACTGAACACTGAAGCTTTCTTT.

The sample holds many counts of this clonotype. The chain uses TRBV6-1 and TRBJ1-1; D is perhaps TRBD1 (5 bases). The V gene's germline CDR1 is MNHNS and CDR2 SASEGT. V was clipped by 1 base and J by 6 bases, with 12 bases between them. CDR3 size: 14 residues. The CDR3 coding sequence is TGTGCCAGCAGTGAAGGGAGGGACTTTTCTGAAGCTTTCTTT. It codes for CASSEGRDFSEAFF.

This clonotype was recorded at least ten times. The chain carries TRBV6-5 and TRBJ1-2; perhaps TRBD1 as D (6 bases). The CDR3 consists of 14 residues. Trimming stripped 0 bases from V and 4 bases from J, with 9 bases between. In germline, CDR1 is MNHEY, CDR2 SVGAGI. In nucleotides, the CDR3 is TGTGCCAGCAGTTACTCACAGGGTATCTATGGCTACACCTTC. Its translation is CASSYSQGIYGYTF.

This rearrangement joins TRBV18 to TRBJ2-1; D is undetermined. CDR3 size: 18 residues. Germline V lookup: CDR1 KGHSH, CDR2 LQKENI. V gave up 0 bases and J gave up 0 bases, with 15 bases separating them. The CDR3 DNA sequence: TGTGCCAGCTCACCACCCTTCGGACGGCTGAGCTCCTACAATGAGCAGTTCTTC. Encoded protein: CASSPPFGRLSSYNEQFF. The full variable domain, rest sourced from reference TRBV18 and TRBJ2-1, is NAGVMQNPRHLVRRRGQEARLRCSPMKGHSHVYWYRQLPEEGLKFMVYLQKENIIDESGMPKERFSAEFPKEGPSILRIQQVVRGDSAAYFCASSPPFGRLSSYNEQFFGPGTRLTVL.

This clonotype was found many times. The V and J genes are TRBV7-2 and TRBJ2-7, with 9 bases matching TRBD1. This CDR3 region has 13 residues. Germline trimming cut 6 bases from V and 4 bases from J; bases unmatched to any gene: 4. Germline V lookup: CDR1 SGHTA, CDR2 FQGNSA. The CDR3 DNA reads TGTGCCAGCAGTTGGACAGGGGTTTACGAGCAGTACTTC. Encoded protein: CASSWTGVYEQYF.

This chain links TRBV28 with TRBJ2-7, with D possibly TRBD1 on 5 matching bases. Germline V gene lookup returns CDR1 MDHEN and CDR2 SYDVKM. The CDR3 runs to 14 residues. V was cut by 5 bases and J by 7 bases, with 18 bases left in between. The DNA for the CDR3 is TGTGCCAGCAGTAACAACAGGTTCCTACGAGAGCAGTACTTC. Its protein product is CASSNNRFLREQYF.